The sequence of this T cell receptor (beta chain) was determined in a study of T cells in Graves' hyperthyroidism and ophthalmopathy. It was RNA transcripts that yielded the amplified TCR beta CDR3 regions. In the first-round RT-PCR of the TCR CDR3, the HTBI primer set was used. TCRdb re-analysed the multiplex PCR reads in MiXCR, keeping a single row per CDR3 protein. This sample has around 520,000 distinct CDR3 sequences, with approximately 15% found just once. This clonotype has at least ten counts. The germline V gene has CDR1 SNHLY and CDR2 FYNNEI. V was clipped by 4 bases and J by 4 bases; unmatched bases: 5. The CDR3 runs 14 residues.

This clonotype was sampled from a woman between 35 and 50 years old with Graves' hyperthyroidism. This chain connects TRBV2 to TRBJ2-3; 7 positions agree with TRBD2. The sample comprised blood. This CDR3 is CASSGTRFSDTQYF. In DNA form, the CDR3 reads TGTGCCAGCAGTGGGACTAGGTTCTCAGATACGCAGTATTTT.